The next 7 T cell receptor beta chains were all read from a single sample in a study of response to subunit inactivated influenza vaccine. Using its own MiXCR run on the RT-PCR reads, TCRdb lists one record per CDR3 protein. The data contain roughly 650,000 distinct CDR3 sequences, 14% of them singletons. The specimen was PBMCs from blood, collected around 14 days before vaccination. The receptors come from a man between 45 and 60 years old who received an inactivated influenza vaccine.

The J gene is TRBJ1-1, the V gene TRBV29-1; D is unresolved. CDR3 length: 12 amino acids. V dropped 1 base and J dropped 7 bases, with 10 bases sitting between them. Germline loops: CDR1 SQVTM, CDR2 ANQGSEA. The DNA for the CDR3 is TGCAGCGTTGAAGGGGAAGGAGATGAAGCTTTCTTT. This encodes CSVEGEGDEAFF.

The V gene is TRBV15, the J gene TRBJ2-3, with TRBD2 matching 8 bases. The CDR3 covers 16 residues. V lost 0 bases and J lost 2; bases outside the gene matches: 4. Per germline, CDR1 LNHNV and CDR2 YYDKDF (reference sequence). CDR3: CATSRDRRGVTDTQYF. The CDR3 nucleotides read TGTGCCACCAGCAGAGATCGGCGGGGGGTCACAGATACGCAGTATTTT. Based on the CDR3 plus reference TRBV15 and TRBJ2-3, the full variable domain is DAMVIQNPRYQVTQFGKPVTLSCSQTLNHNVMYWYQQKSSQAPKLLFHYYDKDFNNEADTPDNFQSRRPNTSFCFLDIRSPGLGDTAMYLCATSRDRRGVTDTQYFGPGTRLTVL.

This clonotype was seen repeatedly, ten times or more. This chain links TRBV4-1 with TRBJ1-2; TRBD1 matches at 9 bases. Germline-derived CDR1 and CDR2 are MGHRA and YSYEKL. The V gene end was trimmed by 3 bases and the J gene end by 5 bases; junction bases not matched to a gene: 10. The CDR3 loop spans 16 amino acids. CDR3 in DNA: TGCGCCAGCAGCCAGACCGTTACAGGGGGCGGGTATGGCTACACCTTC. Protein product: CASSQTVTGGGYGYTF.

This clonotype showed up many times. This chain uses TRBV20-1 with TRBJ1-5; 7 positions agree with TRBD1. CDR1 is DFQATT, CDR2 SNEGSKA, per germline (reference sequence). The ends lost 5 bases at V and 4 bases at J; junction bases unmatched: 8. The CDR3 is 14 residues long. In nucleotides, the CDR3 is TGCAGTGCTGAAAAGACAGGGCCAAATCAGCCCCAGCATTTT. Residues: CSAEKTGPNQPQHF.

This clonotype was counted at least ten times. The rearrangement joins TRBV20-1 to TRBJ1-1; no firm D call. The V end was cut by 0 bases, the J end by 1 base, with 6 bases between. The germline gives CDR1 DFQATT, CDR2 SNEGSKA (reference sequence). The CDR3 is 13 amino acids. CDR3 nucleotides: TGCAGTGCTAGAGATTTGGCGAACACTGAAGCTTTCTTT. Protein product: CSARDLANTEAFF.

The chain combines TRBV4-1 with TRBJ1-2; D gene ambiguous. With 4 bases removed from V and 0 bases from J, the gap between germline ends came to 12 bases. The CDR3 contains 15 residues. Germline CDR1 is MGHRA and CDR2 is YSYEKL. The CDR3 nucleotides are TGCGCCAGCAGCCCCTCCCGGAGAGCTAACTATGGCTACACCTTC. It translates to CASSPSRRANYGYTF.

The V call is TRBV15, the J call TRBJ1-1; D is ambiguous. Germline lookup yields CDR1 LNHNV and CDR2 YYDKDF (reference sequence). The CDR3 is made up of 14 amino acids. Trimming stripped 6 bases from V and 5 bases from J, with 16 bases between. CDR3: CATSSPGLWTEAFF. CDR3 sequence (DNA): TGTGCCACCAGTAGTCCGGGATTGTGGACTGAAGCTTTCTTT.